This entry describes one TCR beta chain. The antigen is unknown. The V segment lost 3 bases and the J segment 5 bases; nucleotides outside the gene matches: 8. The germline V gene has CDR1 MDHEN and CDR2 SYDVKM. The CDR3 is made up of 15 amino acids. The data derive from a study of T cell responses to AZD1222 COVID-19 vaccine. General observations from the study: White British donors predominated, females outnumbered males, and clonal diversity was possibly underestimated.

TCRdb keeps only in-frame clones here, not all; method: immunoSEQ multiplex PCR. This table has about 150,000 clones, 89% appearing once. The sequenced sample was peripheral blood, obtained on day 0 of AZD1222 vaccination. The receptor was derived from an adult in good health. The J gene is TRBJ1-1, the V gene TRBV28, with 8 bases lining up with TRBD1. The CDR3 protein is CASSLTGEWRTEAFF. The CDR3 DNA is TGTGCCAGCAGTTTGACAGGGGAGTGGCGGACTGAAGCTTTCTTT.